One and the same sample provided the 31 T cell receptor beta chains below, sequenced in a study of blood T cell repertoires in COVID-19. Profiled with immunoSEQ multiplex PCR; TCRdb holds only in-frame clones, not every one. The sample includes roughly 180,000 clones, roughly 86% of them seen just once. Sequencing input: PBMCs or T cells enriched from blood (not recorded which). These receptors all stem from a woman in her twenties or thirties who had recovered from COVID-19.

The chain has TRBV6-5 and TRBJ2-2; 9 bases fit TRBD2. Germline V gives CDR1 MNHEY, CDR2 SVGAGI. CDR3 length equals 15 residues. The ends lost 4 bases at V and 4 bases at J; junction bases unmatched: 4. The CDR3 DNA follows: TGTGCCAGCAGTTCCTTAGCGGGAGCCACCGGGGAGCTGTTTTTT. Its translation is CASSSLAGATGELFF.

The genes are TRBV10-1 and TRBJ2-1; D is undetermined. This CDR3 region has 15 residues. The germline V gene has CDR1 WNHNN and CDR2 SYGVQD (reference sequence). Deletions cut 3 bases from V and 4 bases from J, with 13 bases between. CDR3 amino acids: CASSDKRSSYNEQFF. CDR3 DNA sequence: TGCGCCAGCAGTGATAAGCGTAGTAGTTACAATGAGCAGTTCTTC.

J is TRBJ2-7 and V is TRBV5-1; the D gene is possibly TRBD2 (6 bases). The CDR3 runs to 13 residues. V was cut by 5 bases and J by 0 bases, with 9 bases left in between. CDR1 SGHRS and CDR2 YFSETQ come from the germline V gene. CDR3 sequence: CASSREDSYEQYF. Written as DNA, the CDR3 is TGCGCCAGCAGTAGGGAGGACTCCTACGAGCAGTACTTC.

This clone came up once. V is TRBV6-1 and J is TRBJ2-5; 7 positions match TRBD2. Germline V lookup: CDR1 MNHNS, CDR2 SASEGT. The trim removed 4 bases at V and 5 bases at J, leaving 13 bases unmatched. This CDR3 is built from 16 residues. The CDR3: CASSGGGSVYFETQYF. Written as DNA, the CDR3 is TGTGCCAGCAGTGGAGGCGGGAGCGTATATTTCGAGACCCAGTACTTC.

CDR3 sequence: CASSQGLPGTDTQYF. The DNA of the CDR3 is TGTGCCAGCAGCCAAGGCCTTCCGGGCACAGATACGCAGTATTTT. This chain joins TRBV4-2 and TRBJ2-3; D not certain. Germline V gene sequence: CDR1 LGHNA, CDR2 YNFKEQ. The length of the CDR3 is 15 residues. Trimming left V 1 base short and J 1 base short, with 9 bases between.

V usage is TRBV27 and J usage is TRBJ2-7, with 9 bases fitting TRBD1. Germline CDR1 MNHEY, CDR2 SMNVEV (reference sequence). The CDR3 contains 15 residues. Germline trimming cut 5 bases from V and 1 base from J; bases unmatched to any gene: 6. CDR3 sequence: CASSKPGTGSYEQYF. CDR3 DNA sequence: TGTGCCAGCAGTAAGCCCGGGACAGGGTCCTACGAGCAGTACTTC.

The chain recombines TRBV7-9 with TRBJ2-7; TRBD2 matches at 11 bases. CDR1 is SEHNR, CDR2 FQNEAQ, per germline (reference sequence). Losses at the gene ends were 2 bases for V and 4 bases for J; bases not matched to a gene: 7. CDR3 length: 16 amino acids. CDR3 nucleotide sequence: TGTGCCAGCAGCTTAACGTTTGGGACTAGCGGATACGAGCAGTACTTC. Amino acid sequence: CASSLTFGTSGYEQYF.

The chain is built from TRBV6-5 and TRBJ2-7; D remains unclear. Germline-derived CDR1 and CDR2 are MNHEY and SVGAGI. V lost 8 bases and J 7 bases, leaving 21 bases between the germline ends. The CDR3 loop spans 14 amino acids. The CDR3 region is CASPTTLNLREQYF. CDR3 coding DNA: TGTGCCAGCCCGACGACTCTGAACCTACGGGAGCAGTACTTC.

This chain uses TRBV21-1 with TRBJ2-7; the table's D call TRBD1 went unverified against the DNA. TRBV21-1 is given as a pseudogene. The CDR3 covers 15 residues. CDR3 nucleotides: TGTGCCAGCAGCAAAATCGCGGACATTACCTACGAGCAGTACTTC. Residues: CASSKIADITYEQYF.

Note on this clone: The DNA is left out, because the CDR3 cannot be placed on it with certainty; the CDR3 is given as TCRdb lists it. V is TRBV28 and J is TRBJ2-6; no DNA check was done on the table's D call, TRBD1. The CDR3 comprises 17 residues, both ends counted. CDR1 and CDR2 from the germline V gene are MDHEN and SYDVKM. The CDR3 spells CASSTSGQGSGANVLTF.

The genes are TRBV5-4 and TRBJ1-1; TRBD1 might be the D (5 bases). The germline V gene has CDR1 SGHNT and CDR2 YYREEE (reference sequence). V shed 4 bases and J shed 8 bases, with 15 bases lying between them. The CDR3 extends over 13 amino acids. The CDR3 reads CASSPDNRLEAFF. The CDR3 DNA follows: TGTGCCAGCAGCCCGGACAATAGGCTGGAAGCTTTCTTT.

CDR3 region: CASSLGQAFNEKLFF. The CDR3 bases are TGTGCCAGCAGCTTAGGACAGGCTTTTAATGAAAAACTGTTTTTT. The chain is built from TRBV7-8 and TRBJ1-4, with D possibly being TRBD1 (6 bases). Trimming left V 1 base short and J 4 bases short, with 10 bases between. CDR3 size: 15 residues. Germline CDR1 and CDR2: SGHVS and FQNEAQ.

J is TRBJ2-2 and V is TRBV3-1 (or the pseudogene TRBV3-2); 12 bases are shared with TRBD2. The CDR3 is 16 residues long. The junction had 4 bases not matched to a gene; V was cut back by 3 bases and J by 5 bases. CDR1 and CDR2 from the germline V gene are LGHDT and YNNKEL (reference sequence). This chain's CDR3 is CASSHWTSGITGELFF. The CDR3 nucleotides read TGTGCCAGCAGCCATTGGACTAGCGGGATTACCGGGGAGCTGTTTTTT.

The chain couples TRBV19 to TRBJ1-2; D ambiguous. Deletions cut 3 bases from V and 2 bases from J, with 10 bases between. The V gene's germline CDR1 is LNHDA and CDR2 SQIVND (reference sequence). The CDR3 covers 14 residues. CDR3 coding DNA: TGTGCCAGTAGTATCCCGAGCGGGAACTATGGCTACACCTTC. It is translated as CASSIPSGNYGYTF.

This clone was seen a handful of times. V is TRBV10-3 and J is TRBJ2-2; no clear D gene. Trimming took off 0 bases at V and 5 bases at J, with 16 bases between the two ends. The CDR3 has 17 amino acids. Germline V gene sequence: CDR1 ENHRY, CDR2 SYGVKD. CDR3 DNA sequence: TGTGCCATCAGTGAGTCGAAACTAAGTGGTTCGACCGGGGAGCTGTTTTTT. Protein: CAISESKLSGSTGELFF.

The gene calls are TRBV27 and TRBJ1-2; perhaps TRBD1 as D (5 bases). Trimming pared 5 bases from V and 4 bases from J, leaving 14 bases between. Germline-derived CDR1 and CDR2 are MNHEY and SMNVEV (reference sequence). The length of the CDR3 is 14 residues. CDR3 region: CASSPGGVGYGYTF. The CDR3, as DNA: TGTGCCAGCAGTCCCGGGGGGGTGGGCTATGGCTACACCTTC.

V gene TRBV9 combines with J gene TRBJ2-2; TRBD2 matches 11 bases. Trimming cost V 0 bases and J 1 base; bases outside gene matches: 2. The CDR3 consists of 17 residues. Looked up from germline, CDR1 is SGDLS and CDR2 is YYNGEE. The DNA of the CDR3 is TGTGCCAGCAGCGTAGGACTAGCGGGACAGAACACCGGGGAGCTGTTTTTT. Translating it yields CASSVGLAGQNTGELFF. Using reference TRBV9 and TRBJ2-2 for the parts outside the CDR3, the full variable domain is DSGVTQTPKHLITATGQRVTLRCSPRSGDLSVYWYQQSLDQGLQFLIQYYNGEERAKGNILERFSAQQFPDLHSELNLSSLELGDSALYFCASSVGLAGQNTGELFFGEGSRLTVL.

The CDR3: CASSLLDEQYF. CDR3 nucleotides: TGTGCCAGCAGCTTACTAGACGAGCAGTACTTC. V and J are TRBV6-1 and TRBJ2-7; D possibly corresponds to TRBD2 (5 bases). V lost 6 bases, J lost 5 bases, and 8 bases lay in between. Germline V CDR1 and CDR2: MNHNS, SASEGT. The CDR3 consists of 11 residues.

The chain is built from TRBV5-6 and TRBJ1-4; D is unresolved. The CDR3 loop spans 12 amino acids. The V and J ends lost 3 bases and 4 bases respectively, with 4 bases between them. Germline values: CDR1 SGHDT, CDR2 YYEEEE. The CDR3 here is CASSSHNEKLFF. CDR3 sequence (DNA): TGTGCCAGCAGCTCCCATAATGAAAAACTGTTTTTT.

The CDR3 reads CASSVAAGPAPPDGYTF. The CDR3 nucleotides read TGTGCCAGCAGCGTAGCTGCAGGCCCTGCTCCCCCTGATGGCTACACCTTC. The chain joins TRBV9 to TRBJ1-2; D is undetermined. This CDR3 has 17 residues. The V and J ends lost 0 bases and 6 bases respectively, with 21 bases between them. Germline V CDR1 and CDR2: SGDLS, YYNGEE.

The chain carries TRBV7-8 and TRBJ1-5; 9 nucleotides line up with TRBD1. J lost 6 bases, V lost 0 bases, and 3 bases had no gene match. This CDR3 spans 15 amino acids. In germline, CDR1 is SGHVS, CDR2 FQNEAQ. The CDR3 reads CASSLAGQGGQPQHF. The CDR3 coding sequence is TGTGCCAGCAGCTTAGCGGGACAGGGAGGTCAGCCCCAGCATTTT.

The chain has TRBV7-9 and TRBJ2-3, with D possibly being TRBD1 (8 bases). This CDR3 region has 15 residues. CDR1 is SEHNR, CDR2 FQNEAQ, per germline (reference sequence). The V gene lost 2 bases and the J gene lost 3 bases, with 12 bases spanning the gap. The CDR3 DNA reads TGTGCCAGCAGCTTAACAGGGGGGGAAACAGATACGCAGTATTTT. Protein: CASSLTGGETDTQYF.

J is TRBJ2-3 and V is TRBV3-1 (or the pseudogene TRBV3-2); 9 nucleotides align to TRBD2. Unmatched junction bases numbered 15, after V lost 4 bases and J lost 4 bases. Germline CDR1 reads LGHDT; CDR2 reads YNNKEL (reference sequence). This CDR3 comprises 18 residues. CDR3 region: CASSLIGTSGLSPDTQYF. DNA for the CDR3: TGTGCCAGCAGCCTCATTGGTACTAGCGGGCTCTCTCCAGATACGCAGTATTTT.

The genes are TRBV5-1 and TRBJ2-7; 7 nucleotides line up with TRBD2. The germline CDR1 and CDR2 sequences are SGHRS and YFSETQ. The CDR3 is 14 residues long. Trimming took 0 bases from V and 3 from J; bases not matched to a gene: 3. The CDR3 here is CASSLEGGFYEQYF. The CDR3 region has the DNA TGCGCCAGCAGCTTGGAGGGAGGGTTCTACGAGCAGTACTTC.

The chain combines TRBV6-1 with TRBJ2-7; possible D gene TRBD2, 6 bases. Per the germline V gene, CDR1 is MNHNS and CDR2 is SASEGT. The CDR3 has 16 amino acids. Trimming removed 2 bases from V and 2 bases from J, with 16 bases in between. Here the CDR3 DNA reads TGTGCCAGCAGTGAAATAGGCGGGGTGGGAACCTACGAGCAGTACTTC. As protein: CASSEIGGVGTYEQYF.

The V gene is TRBV7-9, the J gene TRBJ2-2; the match to TRBD1 covers 7 bases. In germline, CDR1 is SEHNR, CDR2 FQNEAQ (reference sequence). The trim removed 5 bases at V and 6 bases at J, leaving 12 bases unmatched. The CDR3 is 16 residues long. The CDR3 sequence: CASSPQGDTWAGELFF. In nucleotides, the CDR3 is TGTGCCAGCAGCCCCCAGGGGGACACTTGGGCCGGGGAGCTGTTTTTT.

The chain has TRBV6-2 or TRBV6-3 and TRBJ2-7; the match to TRBD2 covers 15 bases. The germline gives CDR1 MNHEY, CDR2 SVGEGT. The V gene end was trimmed by 5 bases and the J gene end by 5 bases; junction bases not matched to a gene: 7. The length of the CDR3 is 16 residues. CDR3 sequence reads: CASSHGTSGRSHEQYF. The CDR3 nucleotides are TGTGCCAGCAGTCACGGGACTAGCGGGAGGTCCCACGAGCAGTACTTC.

The chain employs TRBV5-4 and TRBJ2-1; 10 bases are shared with TRBD2. Germline V lookup: CDR1 SGHNT, CDR2 YYREEE (reference sequence). Trimming cost V 0 bases and J 6 bases; bases outside gene matches: 6. The CDR3 runs to 16 residues. Here the CDR3 reads CASSLGAGGQLNEQFF. In DNA form, the CDR3 reads TGTGCCAGCAGCTTGGGAGCGGGAGGGCAGCTCAATGAGCAGTTCTTC.

The chain employs TRBV28 and TRBJ2-1; TRBD1 is a possible D gene (5 bases). Trimming took off 3 bases at V and 12 bases at J, with 15 bases between the two ends. CDR3 length: 13 residues. The germline CDR1 and CDR2 sequences are MDHEN and SYDVKM. In DNA, the CDR3 is TGTGCCAGCAGTTTGGACACACGCCCGTTGCAGTTCTTC. It codes for CASSLDTRPLQFF.

The chain employs TRBV4-1 and TRBJ1-6, with D possibly TRBD1 on 5 matching bases. V lost 0 bases, J lost 7 bases, and 13 bases lay in between. This CDR3 has 16 residues. Germline CDR1 is MGHRA and CDR2 is YSYEKL. CDR3 amino acids: CASSQDKPGPNSPLHF. CDR3 coding DNA: TGCGCCAGCAGCCAAGATAAACCAGGGCCCAATTCACCCCTCCACTTT.

This chain links TRBV21-1 with TRBJ2-7; the listed D gene, TRBD2, was not tested against the DNA. TRBV21-1 is marked as a pseudogene. The CDR3 runs 16 residues. In nucleotides, the CDR3 is TGTGCCAGCAGCAATAATTGGCCTAGCGGGAACTACGAGCAGTACTTC. The encoded protein is CASSNNWPSGNYEQYF.